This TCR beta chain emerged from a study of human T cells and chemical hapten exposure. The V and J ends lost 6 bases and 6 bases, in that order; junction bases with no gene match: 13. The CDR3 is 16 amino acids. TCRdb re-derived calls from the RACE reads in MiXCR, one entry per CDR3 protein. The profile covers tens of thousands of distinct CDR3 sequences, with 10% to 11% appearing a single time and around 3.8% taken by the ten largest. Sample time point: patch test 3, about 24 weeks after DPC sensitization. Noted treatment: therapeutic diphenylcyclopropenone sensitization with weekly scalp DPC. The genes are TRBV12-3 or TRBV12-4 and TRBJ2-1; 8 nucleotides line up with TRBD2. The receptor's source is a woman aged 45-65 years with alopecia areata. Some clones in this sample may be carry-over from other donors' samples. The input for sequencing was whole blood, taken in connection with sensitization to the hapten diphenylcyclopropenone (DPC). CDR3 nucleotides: TGTGCCAGCAGCCACCAGGGGAGCGGGAGAACCAATGAGCAGTTCTTC. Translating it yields CASSHQGSGRTNEQFF.